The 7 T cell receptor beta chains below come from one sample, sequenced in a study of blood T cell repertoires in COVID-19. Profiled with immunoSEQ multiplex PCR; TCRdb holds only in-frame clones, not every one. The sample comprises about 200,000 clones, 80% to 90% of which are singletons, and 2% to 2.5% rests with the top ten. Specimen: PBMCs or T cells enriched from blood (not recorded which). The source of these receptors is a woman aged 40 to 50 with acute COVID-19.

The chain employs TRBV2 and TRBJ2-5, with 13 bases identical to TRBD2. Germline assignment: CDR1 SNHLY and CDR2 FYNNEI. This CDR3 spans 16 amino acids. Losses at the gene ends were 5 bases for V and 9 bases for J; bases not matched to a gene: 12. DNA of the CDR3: TGTGCCAGCAGTTACAGACTAGCGGGGGGCCGTCTCGCCCAGTACTTC. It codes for CASSYRLAGGRLAQYF. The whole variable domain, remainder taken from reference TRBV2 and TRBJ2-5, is EPEVTQTPSHQVTQMGQEVILRCVPISNHLYFYWYRQILGQKVEFLVSFYNNEISEKSEIFDDQFSVERPDGSNFTLKIRSTKLEDSAMYFCASSYRLAGGRLAQYFGPGTRLLVL.

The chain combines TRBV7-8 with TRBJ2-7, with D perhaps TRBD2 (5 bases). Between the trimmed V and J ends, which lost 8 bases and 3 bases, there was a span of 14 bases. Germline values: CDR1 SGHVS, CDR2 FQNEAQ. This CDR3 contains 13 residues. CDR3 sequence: CASQEASGYEQYF. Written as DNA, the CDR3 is TGTGCCAGCCAGGAGGCCAGCGGCTACGAGCAGTACTTC.

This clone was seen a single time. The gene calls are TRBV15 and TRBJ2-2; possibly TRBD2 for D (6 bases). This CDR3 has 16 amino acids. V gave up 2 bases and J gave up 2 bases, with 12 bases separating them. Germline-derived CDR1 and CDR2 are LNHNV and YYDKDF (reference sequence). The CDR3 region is CATSRSGRGNTGELFF. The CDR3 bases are TGTGCCACCAGCAGATCGGGGCGGGGAAACACCGGGGAGCTGTTTTTT.

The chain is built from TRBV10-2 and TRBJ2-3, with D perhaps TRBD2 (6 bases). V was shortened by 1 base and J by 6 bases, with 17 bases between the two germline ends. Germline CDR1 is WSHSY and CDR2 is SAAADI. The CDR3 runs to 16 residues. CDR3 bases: TGCGCCAGCAGTGAGTTAACACCGCGGGGACCGGATACGCAGTATTTT. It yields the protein CASSELTPRGPDTQYF.

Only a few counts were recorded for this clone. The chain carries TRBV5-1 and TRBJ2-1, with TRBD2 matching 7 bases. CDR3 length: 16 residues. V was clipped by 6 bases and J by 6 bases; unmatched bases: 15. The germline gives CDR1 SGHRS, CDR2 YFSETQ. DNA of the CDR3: TGCGCCAGCACCCCCCCCGGGCGGGAGTCAAGCAATGAGCAGTTCTTC. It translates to CASTPPGRESSNEQFF.

The CDR3 DNA reads as TGTGCCAGCAGTAAGGACAGTTACACTGAAGCTTTCTTT. Amino acid sequence: CASSKDSYTEAFF. V gene TRBV27 combines with J gene TRBJ1-1; weak D call: TRBD1 (6 bases). CDR1 and CDR2 (germline): MNHEY, SMNVEV (reference sequence). The CDR3 has 13 residues. Trimming took 5 bases from V and 3 from J, leaving 10 bases between them.

The CDR3 loop is CASSLASGINEQYF. CDR3 nucleotide sequence: TGTGCCAGCAGCTTAGCTTCAGGGATCAACGAGCAGTACTTC. The chain uses TRBV7-9 and TRBJ2-7; D might be TRBD1 (5 bases). Germline values: CDR1 SEHNR, CDR2 FQNEAQ (reference sequence). The CDR3 is made up of 14 amino acids. V shed 0 bases and J shed 5 bases, with 11 bases lying between them.